The clone carrying this TCR beta chain was detected only a few times. The antigen remains undetermined. The source of the sample is a study of cytomegalovirus exposure and HLA in healthy donors. Study findings and constraints: Several V segments, TRBV6-2 and TRBV6-3 among them, could not be told apart and were dropped.

Looked up from germline, CDR1 is SNHLY and CDR2 is FYNNEI. This CDR3 has 12 residues. Trimming took off 7 bases at V and 7 bases at J, with 13 bases between the two ends. The PCR contained 60 Vbeta and 13 Jbeta primers. TCRdb's table, derived via immunoSEQ multiplex PCR, lists solely in-frame clones and lacks some. The sample records 130,000 or so clones, more than 55% being singletons. Input material: PBMCs. The clonotype comes from a woman in her fifties or sixties in good health and CMV-seronegative. The rearrangement uses TRBV2 and TRBJ2-5; a weak D match, TRBD2 (6 bases). This CDR3 reads CASKGTWGTQYF. CDR3 DNA: TGTGCCAGCAAGGGGACTTGGGGGACCCAGTACTTC.